This note documents a single TCR beta chain sequence. The repertoire was sequenced with immunoSEQ multiplex PCR; TCRdb's copy has only in-frame clones and lacks some. The table lists about 150,000 clones, less than 95% of them singletons, with roughly 1.9% in the top ten. This sample is part of a study of cytomegalovirus exposure and HLA in healthy donors. Donors came from a validation cohort of approximately 110 subjects, distinct from the first 666-subject cohort. The V segment lost 3 bases and the J segment 1 base; nucleotides outside the gene matches: 5. The CDR3 is made up of 14 amino acids. Germline values: CDR1 SQVTM, CDR2 ANQGSEA.

This chain joins TRBV29-1 and TRBJ1-1; 7 bases agree with TRBD1. Source material: PBMCs. The sequence came from a man younger than 30 in good health and CMV-seropositive. CDR3 region: CSVDGGTANTEAFF. For the CDR3, the DNA is TGCAGCGTTGATGGGGGGACAGCGAACACTGAAGCTTTCTTT.